Below, 15 T cell receptor beta chains from the same sample are listed, as sequenced in a study of shared clonotypes between healthy human individuals. Libraries were prepared by immunoSEQ multiplex PCR; TCRdb keeps only in-frame clonotypes and omits some of them. The sample contains some 1 million clones, roughly 80% of which appear only once. Specimen: memory CD4+ T cells sorted from blood. Subset in this sample: CD45RA-negative fraction. The receptor source for this set is a man aged 18 to 29 in good health.

The rearrangement links TRBV5-7 to TRBJ2-5; D uncertain. TRBV5-7 is flagged as an ORF with uncertain function. Trimming removed 0 bases from V and 2 bases from J, with 11 bases in between. This CDR3 contains 15 residues. This CDR3 is CASSLANWPQETQYF. CDR3 coding DNA: TGTGCCAGCAGCTTGGCCAACTGGCCTCAAGAGACCCAGTACTTC.

The rearrangement joins TRBV5-1 to TRBJ1-3, with D tentatively TRBD1 (5 bases). The CDR3 spans 16 residues. Between the trimmed V and J ends, which lost 0 bases and 0 bases, there was a span of 10 bases. Germline CDR1 is SGHRS and CDR2 is YFSETQ. CDR3 sequence: CASSLDRPSSGNTIYF. In nucleotides, the CDR3 is TGCGCCAGCAGCTTGGACAGGCCGAGCTCTGGAAACACCATATATTTT.

This chain links TRBV28 with TRBJ2-7, with 7 bases that match TRBD1. Trimming at V came to 2 bases and at J to 11 bases, leaving 15 bases not matched to a gene. The CDR3 covers 15 residues. Germline V gene lookup returns CDR1 MDHEN and CDR2 SYDVKM. CDR3 nucleotides: TGTGCCAGCAGTTTAGCCGGGACAGTGACTATTCTGGAGTACTTC. It is translated as CASSLAGTVTILEYF.

V and J are TRBV20-1 and TRBJ1-2; 8 nucleotides agree with TRBD1. In germline, CDR1 is DFQATT, CDR2 SNEGSKA (reference sequence). V gave up 5 bases and J gave up 7 bases; unmatched junction bases: 3. CDR3 length: 11 residues. CDR3 DNA: TGCAGTGCTGATCAGGGGGCTGGCTACACCTTC. It is translated as CSADQGAGYTF.

J is TRBJ2-2 and V is TRBV6-1; D gene uncertain. The CDR3 consists of 16 residues. CDR1 and CDR2 (germline): MNHNS, SASEGT. V was trimmed by 4 bases and J by 4 bases, leaving 16 bases between them. The CDR3 DNA sequence: TGTGCCAGCAGTGGGCCTTGGTGGGCCCTCACCGGGGAGCTGTTTTTT. Translation gives CASSGPWWALTGELFF.

This rearrangement joins TRBV7-8 to TRBJ2-2; no firm D call. V lost 5 bases and J 2 bases, leaving 3 bases between the germline ends. CDR1 and CDR2 (germline): SGHVS, FQNEAQ. The CDR3 sequence is 12 residues long. The CDR3, as DNA: TGTGCCAGCAGCCCTAACACCGGGGAGCTGTTTTTT. Translation gives CASSPNTGELFF.

V usage is TRBV6-1 and J usage is TRBJ2-7; 13 nucleotides agree with TRBD2. The CDR3 consists of 14 residues. Germline-derived CDR1 and CDR2 are MNHNS and SASEGT. V lost 6 bases to trimming and J lost 7 bases; unmatched junction nucleotides: 6. CDR3 coding DNA: TGTGCCAGCAGACTAGCGGGAGGGCCAAAGGAGCAGTACTTC. Protein product: CASRLAGGPKEQYF.

This clone was recorded once. The chain is built from TRBV5-1 and TRBJ2-7; 9 nucleotides align to TRBD1. Losses at the gene ends were 0 bases for V and 3 bases for J; bases not matched to a gene: 7. Germline V gene lookup returns CDR1 SGHRS and CDR2 YFSETQ. The CDR3 consists of 16 residues. The CDR3 here is CASSLGPGQGLYEQYF. As DNA, the CDR3 is TGCGCCAGCAGCTTGGGCCCGGGACAGGGACTCTACGAGCAGTACTTC.

The chain combines TRBV10-3 with TRBJ1-1; tentatively, D is TRBD1 (6 bases). Germline loops: CDR1 ENHRY, CDR2 SYGVKD. The V end was cut by 3 bases, the J end by 0 bases, with 8 bases between. This CDR3 contains 14 residues. The CDR3 region has the DNA TGTGCCATCAGTGAAGGGACAATGAACACTGAAGCTTTCTTT. Residues: CAISEGTMNTEAFF.

The chain couples TRBV19 to TRBJ1-6; D is possibly TRBD1 (6 bases). The CDR3 has 14 residues. CDR1 LNHDA and CDR2 SQIVND come from the germline V gene (reference sequence). Trimming removed 2 bases from V and 7 bases from J, with 9 bases in between. The CDR3 region has the DNA TGTGCCAGTAGTATACGAACAGGGAATTCACCCCTCCACTTT. This codes for CASSIRTGNSPLHF.

The chain couples TRBV7-8 to TRBJ1-2; unclear D gene. CDR3 length: 15 residues. Germline V CDR1 and CDR2: SGHVS, FQNEAQ. The V gene lost 1 base and the J gene lost 8 bases, with 17 bases spanning the gap. The CDR3 DNA is TGTGCCAGCAGCTTAGGGCAGCCGTCGACGACGGGCTACACCTTC. It codes for CASSLGQPSTTGYTF. Supplemented by reference TRBV7-8 and TRBJ1-2, the full variable domain reads GAGVSQSPRYKVAKRGQDVALRCDPISGHVSLFWYQQALGQGPEFLTYFQNEAQLDKSGLPSDRFFAERPEGSVSTLKIQRTQQEDSAVYLCASSLGQPSTTGYTFGSGTRLTVV.

The sample holds one count of this clone. The V and J genes are TRBV28 and TRBJ1-2; 7 bases align to TRBD1. V shed 3 bases and J 4 bases; nucleotides not matched to a gene: 8. There are 15 residues in the CDR3. Germline V gene lookup returns CDR1 MDHEN and CDR2 SYDVKM. The CDR3: CASSFPLDRAYGYTF. The CDR3 nucleotides read TGTGCCAGCAGTTTTCCCCTAGACAGGGCCTATGGCTACACCTTC.

The rearrangement links TRBV19 to TRBJ1-1; D is uncertain. V dropped 5 bases and J dropped 1 base, with 8 bases sitting between them. The germline V gene has CDR1 LNHDA and CDR2 SQIVND (reference sequence). This CDR3 has 13 amino acids. In DNA, the CDR3 is TGTGCCAGTAGTGGGCAGGCGAACACTGAAGCTTTCTTT. Translating gives CASSGQANTEAFF.

This clone showed up just once. The DNA for the CDR3 is TGTGCCAGCAGCCCAGGGTTGGTGTCCGGGGAGCTGTTTTTT. This encodes CASSPGLVSGELFF. The gene calls are TRBV7-2 and TRBJ2-2; perhaps TRBD1 as D (5 bases). The V end lost 5 bases, the J end lost 6 bases, and 13 bases lay between the germline ends. Germline V gene lookup returns CDR1 SGHTA and CDR2 FQGNSA. The CDR3 is 14 amino acids.

The V call is TRBV11-2, the J call TRBJ2-3; TRBD2 matches at 8 bases. Germline CDR1 is SGHAT and CDR2 is FQNNGV. The trim removed 5 bases at V and 4 bases at J, leaving 5 bases unmatched. This CDR3 contains 14 residues. The DNA for the CDR3 is TGTGCCAGCAGCCCGCGACTAGCGTCAGATACGCAGTATTTT. As protein: CASSPRLASDTQYF. The full variable domain, completed using reference TRBV11-2 and TRBJ2-3, is EAGVAQSPRYKIIEKRQSVAFWCNPISGHATLYWYQQILGQGPKLLIQFQNNGVVDDSQLPKDRFSAERLKGVDSTLKIQPAKLEDSAVYLCASSPRLASDTQYFGPGTRLTVL.